This TCR beta chain appears in the sequencing data of a study of cytomegalovirus exposure and HLA in healthy donors. The CDR3 covers 14 residues. Germline CDR1 and CDR2: SNHLY and FYNNEI. Trimming shortened V by 4 bases and J by 5 bases, and 14 bases separated the two germline ends. A multiplex PCR was run with 60 Vbeta primers and 13 Jbeta primers. Data came from immunoSEQ multiplex PCR; TCRdb stores just in-frame clones and leaves some out. The data show about 120,000 clones, approximately 80% seen once. The chain joins TRBV2 to TRBJ2-5, with D unresolved. The sample was PBMCs. The sequence came from a man aged 25 to 40 in good health and CMV-seropositive. CDR3 DNA: TGTGCCAGCAGTGGGAGTAGCACCCAGGAGACCCAGTACTTC. Protein sequence: CASSGSSTQETQYF.